This is a list of T cell receptor beta chains from one sample in a study of shared clonotypes between healthy human individuals. Profiling relied on immunoSEQ multiplex PCR, and the TCRdb table lists in-frame clones only, not all of them. The sample lists some 2,100,000 clones, about 93% occurring once. Sequencing was done on a sample of naive CD8+ T cells from PBMCs. The receptors stem from a man younger than 30 in good health. Some clones in this sample may be carry-over from other donors' samples. The CDR3 runs from the conserved cysteine through the conserved F or W. The order of the fields is J gene, CDR3 length, clone size, V gene, D gene, CDR3 protein, CDR3 DNA. D genes are given only for firm matches. Clone size is shown for a subset of rows, as once, few, many or a class of expanded clone.

J: TRBJ2-1
length: 13
size: NA
V: TRBV5-1
D: NA
CDR3: CASSLGIDREQFF
DNA: TGCGCCAGCAGCTTGGGAATTGACAGGGAGCAGTTCTTC

J: TRBJ2-7
length: 14
size: NA
V: TRBV9
D: TRBD2
CDR3: CASSLGLAVYEQYF
DNA: TGTGCCAGCAGCCTCGGACTAGCGGTCTACGAGCAGTACTTC

J: TRBJ2-7
length: 13
size: NA
V: TRBV25-1
D: NA
CDR3: CASSKNRVYEQYF
DNA: TGTGCCAGCAGTAAGAACAGAGTTTACGAGCAGTACTTC

J: TRBJ2-7
length: 14
size: NA
V: TRBV27
D: NA
CDR3: CASSAARISYEQYF
DNA: TGTGCCAGCAGTGCCGCCAGGATCTCCTACGAGCAGTACTTC

J: TRBJ2-7
length: 14
size: once
V: TRBV28
D: TRBD1
CDR3: CASSLDRGTYEQYF
DNA: TGTGCCAGCAGTTTAGACAGGGGTACCTACGAGCAGTACTTC

J: TRBJ1-5
length: 16
size: NA
V: TRBV28
D: NA
CDR3: CASSSGVGEVVQPQHF
DNA: TGTGCCAGCAGTTCTGGGGTCGGGGAAGTCGTTCAGCCCCAGCATTTT

J: TRBJ2-2
length: 15
size: NA
V: TRBV19
D: TRBD2
CDR3: CASSSPSGMSGELFF
DNA: TGTGCCAGTAGTTCTCCTAGCGGGATGTCCGGGGAGCTGTTTTTT

J: TRBJ2-5
length: 15
size: NA
V: TRBV7-9
D: TRBD2
CDR3: CASSSAGGYQETQYF
DNA: TGTGCCAGCAGCTCAGCGGGGGGGTACCAAGAGACCCAGTACTTC

J: TRBJ1-1
length: 16
size: NA
V: TRBV19
D: NA
CDR3: CASSIDGDRLNTEAFF
DNA: TGTGCCAGTAGTATAGACGGAGACAGGTTGAACACTGAAGCTTTCTTT

J: TRBJ2-7
length: 16
size: NA
V: TRBV5-8
D: NA
CDR3: CASSPWGGYQGNEQYF
DNA: TGTGCCAGCAGCCCGTGGGGTGGGTATCAGGGCAACGAGCAGTACTTC

J: TRBJ2-1
length: 13
size: NA
V: TRBV4-3
D: TRBD1
CDR3: CASSFKSTGPEFF
DNA: TGCGCCAGCAGCTTTAAGTCGACAGGGCCTGAGTTCTTC

J: TRBJ2-1
length: 16
size: NA
V: TRBV27
D: TRBD2
CDR3: CASSLYTSGTYNEQFF
DNA: TGTGCCAGCAGTTTATATACTAGCGGAACCTACAATGAGCAGTTCTTC

J: TRBJ1-1
length: 13
size: NA
V: TRBV9
D: NA
CDR3: CASSVVRGPEAFF
DNA: TGTGCCAGCAGCGTAGTACGGGGTCCTGAAGCTTTCTTT

J: TRBJ2-3
length: 10
size: NA
V: TRBV4-2
D: NA
CDR3: CASSADTQYF
DNA: TGTGCCAGCAGTGCGGATACGCAGTATTTT

J: TRBJ1-1
length: 15
size: NA
V: TRBV10-1
D: NA
CDR3: CASSGSPGPNTEAFF
DNA: TGCGCCAGCAGTGGGTCTCCAGGGCCGAACACTGAAGCTTTCTTT

J: TRBJ1-1
length: 14
size: NA
V: TRBV28
D: NA
CDR3: CASSFLGTQTEAFF
DNA: TGTGCCAGCAGTTTCCTGGGGACGCAGACTGAAGCTTTCTTT

J: TRBJ1-1
length: 13
size: NA
V: TRBV28
D: NA
CDR3: CASSSPGGTEAFF
DNA: TGTGCCAGCAGTTCCCCGGGTGGCACTGAAGCTTTCTTT

J: TRBJ2-2
length: 15
size: NA
V: TRBV5-4
D: NA
CDR3: CASSLVPANTGELFF
DNA: TGTGCCAGCAGCTTGGTTCCTGCGAACACCGGGGAGCTGTTTTTT

J: TRBJ2-1
length: 13
size: NA
V: TRBV15
D: NA
CDR3: CATSRDLGPEQFF
DNA: TGTGCCACCAGCAGAGATCTGGGACCTGAGCAGTTCTTC

J: TRBJ1-2
length: 14
size: NA
V: TRBV7-6
D: NA
CDR3: CASSLKYGAMGYTF
DNA: TGTGCCAGCAGCTTAAAGTATGGGGCCATGGGCTACACCTTC

J: TRBJ2-2
length: 14
size: NA
V: TRBV7-9
D: TRBD1
CDR3: CASSFRDRAGELFF
DNA: TGTGCCAGCAGCTTCCGGGACAGGGCCGGGGAGCTGTTTTTT

J: TRBJ2-3
length: 15
size: NA
V: TRBV27
D: NA
CDR3: CASSLVGPSRDTQYF
DNA: TGTGCCAGCAGTTTGGTGGGGCCCAGTCGGGATACGCAGTATTTT

J: TRBJ2-6
length: 17
size: NA
V: TRBV4-2
D: NA
CDR3: CASSQDLTGSGANVLTF
DNA: TGTGCCAGCAGCCAAGATTTGACGGGTTCTGGGGCCAACGTCCTGACTTTC

J: TRBJ2-4
length: 18
size: NA
V: TRBV4-1
D: NA
CDR3: CASSHPKRDSKGGNIQYF
DNA: TGCGCCAGCAGCCACCCCAAGAGGGACAGCAAGGGAGGGAACATTCAGTACTTC

J: TRBJ2-5
length: 15
size: NA
V: TRBV7-9
D: NA
CDR3: CASSFRPANQETQYF
DNA: TGTGCCAGCAGCTTTCGACCCGCAAACCAAGAGACCCAGTACTTC

J: TRBJ1-5
length: 13
size: NA
V: TRBV25-1
D: NA
CDR3: CASSPGRDQPQHF
DNA: TGTGCCAGCAGCCCGGGCAGAGATCAGCCCCAGCATTTT

J: TRBJ1-1
length: 12
size: NA
V: TRBV25-1
D: NA
CDR3: CASSDPNTEAFF
DNA: TGTGCCAGCAGTGACCCGAACACTGAAGCTTTCTTT

J: TRBJ2-7
length: 17
size: once
V: TRBV27
D: TRBD1
CDR3: CASSLLTPSGQPYEQYF
DNA: TGTGCCAGCAGTTTACTCACCCCGTCGGGACAGCCCTACGAGCAGTACTTC

J: TRBJ1-2
length: 15
size: NA
V: TRBV28
D: NA
CDR3: CASSLRTGQSYGYTF
DNA: TGTGCCAGCAGTTTACGAACGGGCCAAAGCTATGGCTACACCTTC

J: TRBJ2-6
length: 13
size: NA
V: TRBV7-9
D: NA
CDR3: CASSPPLGPVLTF
DNA: TGTGCCAGCAGCCCTCCCCTGGGACCGGTCCTGACTTTC

J: TRBJ1-1
length: 14
size: NA
V: TRBV27
D: TRBD1
CDR3: CASRYRGPSTEAFF
DNA: TGTGCCAGCAGGTACAGGGGGCCGAGCACTGAAGCTTTCTTT

J: TRBJ2-2
length: 15
size: NA
V: TRBV4-2
D: TRBD2
CDR3: CASSLGLAGTGELFF
DNA: TGTGCCAGCAGCCTAGGGCTAGCGGGGACCGGGGAGCTGTTTTTT

J: TRBJ2-7
length: 16
size: NA
V: TRBV4-1
D: TRBD2
CDR3: CASSQDASGSSYEQYF
DNA: TGCGCCAGCAGCCAAGACGCTAGCGGGAGCTCCTACGAGCAGTACTTC

J: TRBJ2-1
length: 17
size: NA
V: TRBV6-1
D: NA
CDR3: CASSEALGVPPYNEQFF
DNA: TGTGCCAGCAGTGAAGCGCTCGGGGTTCCCCCCTACAATGAGCAGTTCTTC

J: TRBJ2-3
length: 18
size: NA
V: TRBV27
D: TRBD2
CDR3: CASSYWIKRERCTDTQYF
DNA: TGTGCCAGCAGTTACTGGATCAAGCGGGAGAGGTGCACAGATACGCAGTATTTT

J: TRBJ2-7
length: 19
size: NA
V: TRBV6-1
D: TRBD1
CDR3: CASSEGPLDRAAYSYEQYF
DNA: TGTGCCAGCAGTGAAGGTCCCCTGGACAGGGCGGCCTACTCCTACGAGCAGTACTTC

J: TRBJ2-6
length: 15
size: once
V: TRBV11-2
D: NA
CDR3: CASSYRVSGANVLTF
DNA: TGTGCCAGCAGCTACAGGGTATCTGGGGCCAACGTCCTGACTTTC